This T cell receptor beta chain was observed in a study of blood T cell repertoires in COVID-19. In the study overall: The United States, Italy and Spain provided the acute and convalescent COVID-19 samples. Nucleic acid was either cDNA or gDNA, and it came from T cells, B-cell-depleted T cells, or PBMCs.

The CDR3 is made up of 13 amino acids. CDR1 and CDR2 (germline): LGHNA, YSLEER. V trimming: 0 bases; J trimming: 8 bases; junction bases outside the gene matches: 1. As originally analysed: By means of reference gene primer amplification, nucleated cell counts were estimated. TCRdb's table, derived via immunoSEQ multiplex PCR, lists solely in-frame clones and lacks some. V, J and clone size were drawn from that table, and D and trimming were deduced from the DNA. The sample lists fewer than 250,000 clones; about 87% were seen once. Sequencing was performed on peripheral blood. This TCR derives from a man in his 60s with acute or convalescent COVID-19. V usage is TRBV4-3 and J usage is TRBJ2-4, with TRBD1 identical over 7 bases. Here the CDR3 reads CASSQDRGYIQYF. CDR3 sequence (DNA): TGCGCCAGCAGCCAAGACAGGGGGTACATTCAGTACTTC.